These T cell receptor beta chains were read from a single sample in a study of control samples from healthy donors and cancer patients. Clones were read by immunoSEQ multiplex PCR, and TCRdb kept only the in-frame ones, dropping some. The sample lists roughly 86,000 clones, 85% to 95% occurring once. Sample: blood. These receptors came from a woman aged 30 to 39 in good health. CDR3s include the opening cysteine and the closing phenylalanine or tryptophan. A D gene is named only where the DNA matches it firmly. Not all rows give a size; the values are once, few, many and, for expanded clones, a class.

D gene: TRBD1
V gene: TRBV28
J gene: TRBJ1-1
clone size: NA
CDR3 DNA: TGTGCCAGCAGTCCTTGGACAGGGAGGAACACTGAAGCTTTCTTT
CDR3 protein: CASSPWTGRNTEAFF

D gene: TRBD2
V gene: TRBV29-1
J gene: TRBJ2-7
clone size: once
CDR3 DNA: TGCAGCGTTGAATCCCTAGCGAGCGGGGGGGGGAAGCAGTACTTC
CDR3 protein: CSVESLASGGGKQYF

D gene: NA
V gene: TRBV29-1
J gene: TRBJ2-1
clone size: once
CDR3 DNA: TGCAGCGTCCCCCCCGGCGGAGTCTCGGATGAGCAGTTCTTC
CDR3 protein: CSVPPGGVSDEQFF

D gene: NA
V gene: TRBV27
J gene: TRBJ1-6
clone size: NA
CDR3 DNA: TGTGCCAGCAGTCCAATTAATTCACCCCTCCACTTT
CDR3 protein: CASSPINSPLHF

D gene: NA
V gene: TRBV29-1
J gene: TRBJ2-2
clone size: NA
CDR3 DNA: TGCAGCGTTGAAGTGCAGGGGAACACCGGGGAGCTGTTTTTT
CDR3 protein: CSVEVQGNTGELFF

D gene: TRBD1
V gene: TRBV10-2
J gene: TRBJ1-4
clone size: once
CDR3 DNA: TGCGCCAGCAGTGAACATTACAGGGGAGGACTGTTTTTT
CDR3 protein: CASSEHYRGGLFF

D gene: TRBD1
V gene: TRBV6-5
J gene: TRBJ1-2
clone size: NA
CDR3 DNA: TGTGCCCGACGCAGGGACAGTGACTATGGCTACACCTTC
CDR3 protein: CARRRDSDYGYTF

D gene: TRBD2
V gene: TRBV19
J gene: TRBJ2-7
clone size: NA
CDR3 DNA: TGTGCCAGTAGTATCCAAGCGGGGGGTGTCTACGAGCAGTACTTC
CDR3 protein: CASSIQAGGVYEQYF

D gene: NA
V gene: TRBV28
J gene: TRBJ2-2
clone size: NA
CDR3 DNA: TGTGCCAGCAGTTTACCGGCAGAGAACACCGGGGAGCTGTTTTTT
CDR3 protein: CASSLPAENTGELFF

D gene: NA
V gene: TRBV5-6
J gene: TRBJ1-4
clone size: NA
CDR3 DNA: TGTGCCAGCAGCTTAGGGCGAACTACAAATGAAAAACTGTTTTTT
CDR3 protein: CASSLGRTTNEKLFF

D gene: NA
V gene: TRBV7-2
J gene: TRBJ2-5
clone size: NA
CDR3 DNA: TGTGCCAGCAGCTTAACTCATGGGGGGACCCAGTACTTC
CDR3 protein: CASSLTHGGTQYF

D gene: NA
V gene: TRBV2
J gene: TRBJ1-2
clone size: NA
CDR3 DNA: TGTGCCAGCAGTGAAGGGGGACCTTTATATGGCTACACCTTC
CDR3 protein: CASSEGGPLYGYTF

D gene: NA
V gene: TRBV5-4
J gene: TRBJ2-1
clone size: NA
CDR3 DNA: TGTGCCAGCAGCTTGATGGGGAGACTACAAAATGACAATGAGCAGTTCTTC
CDR3 protein: CASSLMGRLQNDNEQFF

D gene: NA
V gene: TRBV11-2
J gene: TRBJ1-2
clone size: NA
CDR3 DNA: TGTGCCAGCAGCCCCCTTCCCCTGCCTAACTATGGCTACACCTTC
CDR3 protein: CASSPLPLPNYGYTF

D gene: NA
V gene: TRBV29-1
J gene: TRBJ2-5
clone size: NA
CDR3 DNA: TGCAGCACCGCCCCGGTGGAGACCCAGTACTTC
CDR3 protein: CSTAPVETQYF

D gene: TRBD1
V gene: TRBV5-4
J gene: TRBJ1-6
clone size: NA
CDR3 DNA: TGTGCCAGCAGCTTTAATTGGGACAGGGGTAATTCACCCCTCCACTTT
CDR3 protein: CASSFNWDRGNSPLHF

D gene: NA
V gene: TRBV3-1/TRBV3-2
J gene: TRBJ1-2
clone size: NA
CDR3 DNA: TGTGCCAGCAGCCAAGGGCGAAACAGGTTGGGCTACACCTTC
CDR3 protein: CASSQGRNRLGYTF

D gene: TRBD1
V gene: TRBV4-2
J gene: TRBJ2-5
clone size: NA
CDR3 DNA: TGTGCCAGCAGCCAAGATCGCCCAGGGGGCTTTGGAGAGACCCAGTACTTC
CDR3 protein: CASSQDRPGGFGETQYF

D gene: TRBD1
V gene: TRBV5-6
J gene: TRBJ2-1
clone size: once
CDR3 DNA: TGTGCCAGCAGCGACCGTTTTAAAGGACAGGGGGGAGACAATGAGCAGTTCTTC
CDR3 protein: CASSDRFKGQGGDNEQFF

D gene: NA
V gene: TRBV9
J gene: TRBJ2-1
clone size: NA
CDR3 DNA: TGTGCCAGCAGCGTAGTTACAGGGTCCTACAATGAGCAGTTCTTC
CDR3 protein: CASSVVTGSYNEQFF

D gene: TRBD2
V gene: TRBV6-5
J gene: TRBJ2-2
clone size: NA
CDR3 DNA: TGTGCCAGCAGTCCAGCGGGGGCGAACACCGGGGAGCTGTTTTTT
CDR3 protein: CASSPAGANTGELFF

D gene: TRBD2
V gene: TRBV11-2
J gene: TRBJ2-1
clone size: NA
CDR3 DNA: TGTGCCAGCAGCCCCTCCTCACTAGCGCCTAGACCTAACAATGAGCAGTTCTTC
CDR3 protein: CASSPSSLAPRPNNEQFF

D gene: TRBD1
V gene: TRBV15
J gene: TRBJ2-1
clone size: NA
CDR3 DNA: TGTGCCACCCAGAGGGGGACAGGTATCAACAATGAGCAGTTCTTC
CDR3 protein: CATQRGTGINNEQFF

D gene: TRBD1
V gene: TRBV2
J gene: TRBJ1-5
clone size: once
CDR3 DNA: TGTGCCAGCAAGACAGGGGCTGGAGCAAATCAGCCCCAGCATTTT
CDR3 protein: CASKTGAGANQPQHF

D gene: TRBD1
V gene: TRBV14
J gene: TRBJ1-5
clone size: once
CDR3 DNA: TGTGCCAGCAGCCGGACAGGGAAGCATCAGCCCCAGCATTTT
CDR3 protein: CASSRTGKHQPQHF

D gene: NA
V gene: TRBV20-1
J gene: TRBJ1-5
clone size: NA
CDR3 DNA: TGCAGTGCTAGTCAGTCCAATCAGCCCCAGCATTTT
CDR3 protein: CSASQSNQPQHF

D gene: NA
V gene: TRBV24-1
J gene: TRBJ2-1
clone size: NA
CDR3 DNA: TGTGCCACGGAAGCTGGGGCCTACAATGAGCAGTTCTTC
CDR3 protein: CATEAGAYNEQFF

D gene: NA
V gene: TRBV7-8
J gene: TRBJ1-1
clone size: NA
CDR3 DNA: TGTGCCAGCAGCTTAGCCCCTATTCCGACAGCTGAAGCTTTCTTT
CDR3 protein: CASSLAPIPTAEAFF

D gene: NA
V gene: TRBV24-1
J gene: TRBJ1-1
clone size: once
CDR3 DNA: TGTGCCACCACCATAACCCTCGCTGTGAACACTGAAGCTTTCTTT
CDR3 protein: CATTITLAVNTEAFF

D gene: NA
V gene: TRBV6-5
J gene: TRBJ2-7
clone size: NA
CDR3 DNA: TGTGCCAGCAGTCCTCACAGGGCAGGAGATAACGAGCAGTACTTC
CDR3 protein: CASSPHRAGDNEQYF

D gene: NA
V gene: TRBV5-8
J gene: TRBJ2-1
clone size: NA
CDR3 DNA: TGTGCCAGCGTACAGGAGGTTGAGCAGTTCTTC
CDR3 protein: CASVQEVEQFF

D gene: TRBD2
V gene: TRBV6-4
J gene: TRBJ2-3
clone size: NA
CDR3 DNA: TGTGCCAGCAGTGACCGGGGACTAGCCACAGATACGCAGTATTTT
CDR3 protein: CASSDRGLATDTQYF

D gene: NA
V gene: TRBV2
J gene: TRBJ1-2
clone size: NA
CDR3 DNA: TGTGCCAGCAGTGCGGAAGGGTACAGGGCAATCCGAGGCTACACCTTC
CDR3 protein: CASSAEGYRAIRGYTF

D gene: TRBD2
V gene: TRBV7-2
J gene: TRBJ2-5
clone size: NA
CDR3 DNA: TGTGCCAGCAGCTTAGCGCGAAGCGGGGGGATACAAGAGACCCAGTACTTC
CDR3 protein: CASSLARSGGIQETQYF